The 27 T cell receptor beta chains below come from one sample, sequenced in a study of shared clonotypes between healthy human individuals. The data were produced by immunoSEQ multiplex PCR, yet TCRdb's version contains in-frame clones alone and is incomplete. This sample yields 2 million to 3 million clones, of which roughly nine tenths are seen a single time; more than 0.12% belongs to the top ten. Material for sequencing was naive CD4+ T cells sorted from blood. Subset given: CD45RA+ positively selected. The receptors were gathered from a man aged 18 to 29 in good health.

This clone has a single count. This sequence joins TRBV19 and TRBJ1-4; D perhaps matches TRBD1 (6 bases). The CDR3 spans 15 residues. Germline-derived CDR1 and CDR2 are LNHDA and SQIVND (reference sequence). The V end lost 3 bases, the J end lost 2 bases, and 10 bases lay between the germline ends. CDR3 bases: TGTGCCAGTAGTATCATTCAGGGGACTAATGAAAAACTGTTTTTT. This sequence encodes CASSIIQGTNEKLFF.

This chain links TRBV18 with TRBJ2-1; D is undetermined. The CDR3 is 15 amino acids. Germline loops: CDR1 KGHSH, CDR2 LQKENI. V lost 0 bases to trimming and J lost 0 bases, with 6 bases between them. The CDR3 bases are TGTGCCAGCTCACCACCCGTTAGCTCCTACAATGAGCAGTTCTTC. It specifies CASSPPVSSYNEQFF.

Written as DNA, the CDR3 is TGTGCCATCAGAACGGGACTAGCGGGAGAGGGTGAGCAGTTCTTC. It encodes CAIRTGLAGEGEQFF. This sequence joins TRBV10-3 and TRBJ2-1, with 14 nucleotides matching TRBD2. This CDR3 region has 15 residues. The germline gives CDR1 ENHRY, CDR2 SYGVKD. V gave up 6 bases and J gave up 9 bases; unmatched junction bases: 7.

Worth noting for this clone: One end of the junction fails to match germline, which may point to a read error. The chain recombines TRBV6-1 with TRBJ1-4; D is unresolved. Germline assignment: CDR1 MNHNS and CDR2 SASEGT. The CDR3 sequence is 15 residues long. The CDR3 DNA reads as TGTGCCAGCAGTGAAGGGGCAGCTCTAAATGAAAAGCTGTTTTTT. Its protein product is CASSEGAALNEKLFF.

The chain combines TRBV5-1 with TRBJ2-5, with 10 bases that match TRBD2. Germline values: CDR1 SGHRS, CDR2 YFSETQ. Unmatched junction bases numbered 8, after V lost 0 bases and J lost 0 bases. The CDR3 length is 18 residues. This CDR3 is CASSLGLAGANYQETQYF. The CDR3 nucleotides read TGCGCCAGCAGCTTGGGGCTAGCGGGGGCTAATTACCAAGAGACCCAGTACTTC.

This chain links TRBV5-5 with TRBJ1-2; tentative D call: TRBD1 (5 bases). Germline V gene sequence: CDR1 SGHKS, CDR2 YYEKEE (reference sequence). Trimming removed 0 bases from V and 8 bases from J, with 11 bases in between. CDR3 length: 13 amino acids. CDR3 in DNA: TGTGCCAGCAGCTTGGCGGCAGGGAGAGGCTACACCTTC. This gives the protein CASSLAAGRGYTF.

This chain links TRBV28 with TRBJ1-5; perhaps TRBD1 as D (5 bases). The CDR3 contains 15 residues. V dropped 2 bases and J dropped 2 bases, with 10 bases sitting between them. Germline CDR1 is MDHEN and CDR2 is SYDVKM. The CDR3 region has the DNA TGTGCCAGCAGTTTAGCGGGGGAAGGCAATCAGCCCCAGCATTTT. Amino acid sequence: CASSLAGEGNQPQHF.

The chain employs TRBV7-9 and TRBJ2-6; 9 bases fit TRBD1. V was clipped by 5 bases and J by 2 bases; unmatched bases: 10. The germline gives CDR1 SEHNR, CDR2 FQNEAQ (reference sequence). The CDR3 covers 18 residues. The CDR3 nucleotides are TGTGCCAGCAGCGTTATCCGGGACAGGGAGACTGGGGCCAACGTCCTGACTTTC. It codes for CASSVIRDRETGANVLTF. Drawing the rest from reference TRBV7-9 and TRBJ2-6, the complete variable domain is DTGVSQNPRHKITKRGQNVTFRCDPISEHNRLYWYRQTLGQGPEFLTYFQNEAQLEKSRLLSDRFSAERPKGSFSTLEIQRTEQGDSAMYLCASSVIRDRETGANVLTFGAGSRLTVL.

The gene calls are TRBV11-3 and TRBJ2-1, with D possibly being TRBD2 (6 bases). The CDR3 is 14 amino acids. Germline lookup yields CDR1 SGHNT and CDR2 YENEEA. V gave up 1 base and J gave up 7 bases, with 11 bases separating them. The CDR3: CASSLVASVNEQFF. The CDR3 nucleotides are TGTGCCAGCAGCTTAGTGGCTAGCGTTAATGAGCAGTTCTTC.

As DNA, the CDR3 is TGTGCCTGGAGTGTACCCGGGACATATACCTACGAGCAGTACTTC. Its protein is CAWSVPGTYTYEQYF. The rearrangement uses TRBV30 and TRBJ2-7, with a possible D match to TRBD1 (6 bases). V lost 0 bases and J 2 bases, leaving 14 bases between the germline ends. CDR1 GTSNPN and CDR2 SVGIG come from the germline V gene (reference sequence). The CDR3 spans 15 residues.

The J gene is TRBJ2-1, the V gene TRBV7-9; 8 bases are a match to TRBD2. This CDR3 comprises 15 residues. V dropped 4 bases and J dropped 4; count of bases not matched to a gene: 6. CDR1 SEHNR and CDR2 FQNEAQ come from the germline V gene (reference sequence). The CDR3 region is CASSSSGGTYNEQFF. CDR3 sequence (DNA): TGTGCCAGCAGCTCAAGCGGGGGTACATACAATGAGCAGTTCTTC.

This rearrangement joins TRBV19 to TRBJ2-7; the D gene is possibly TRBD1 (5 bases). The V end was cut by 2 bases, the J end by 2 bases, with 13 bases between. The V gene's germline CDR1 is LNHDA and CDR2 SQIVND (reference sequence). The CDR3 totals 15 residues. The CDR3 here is CASSIRGTPAYEQYF. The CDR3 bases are TGTGCCAGTAGTATAAGGGGAACCCCAGCCTACGAGCAGTACTTC.

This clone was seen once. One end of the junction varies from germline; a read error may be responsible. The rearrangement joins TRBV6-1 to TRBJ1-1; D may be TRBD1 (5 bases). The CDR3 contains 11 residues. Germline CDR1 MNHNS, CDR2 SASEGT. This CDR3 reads CASSPGQGVLF. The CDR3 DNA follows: TGTGCCAGCAGTCCGGGCCAGGGTGTACTCTTT.

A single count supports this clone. This CDR3 is CSVDFGHMNTEAFF. DNA for the CDR3: TGCAGCGTTGATTTTGGGCACATGAACACTGAAGCTTTCTTT. This chain joins TRBV29-1 and TRBJ1-1; D is undetermined. The CDR3 is 14 amino acids. Germline CDR1 and CDR2: SQVTM and ANQGSEA. V lost 3 bases and J 0 bases, leaving 11 bases between the germline ends.

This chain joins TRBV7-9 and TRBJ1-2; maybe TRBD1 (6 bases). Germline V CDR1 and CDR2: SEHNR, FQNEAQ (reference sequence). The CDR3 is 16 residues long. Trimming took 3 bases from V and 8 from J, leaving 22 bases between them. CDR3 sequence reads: CASSFSRGQGHGGYTF. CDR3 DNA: TGTGCCAGCAGCTTTAGTAGGGGACAAGGGCACGGGGGCTACACCTTC. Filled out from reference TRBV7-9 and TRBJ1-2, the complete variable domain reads DTGVSQNPRHKITKRGQNVTFRCDPISEHNRLYWYRQTLGQGPEFLTYFQNEAQLEKSRLLSDRFSAERPKGSFSTLEIQRTEQGDSAMYLCASSFSRGQGHGGYTFGSGTRLTVV.

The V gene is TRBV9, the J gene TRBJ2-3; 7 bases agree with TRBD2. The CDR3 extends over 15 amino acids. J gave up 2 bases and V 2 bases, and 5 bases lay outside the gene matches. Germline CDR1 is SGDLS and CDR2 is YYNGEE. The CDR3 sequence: CASSVSLADTDTQYF. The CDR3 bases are TGTGCCAGCAGCGTGAGCCTAGCGGACACAGATACGCAGTATTTT.

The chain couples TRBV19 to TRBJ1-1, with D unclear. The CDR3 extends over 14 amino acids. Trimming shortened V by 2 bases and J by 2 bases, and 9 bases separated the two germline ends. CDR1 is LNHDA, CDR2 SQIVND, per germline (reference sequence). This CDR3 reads CASSIWMANTEAFF. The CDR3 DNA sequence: TGTGCCAGTAGTATATGGATGGCCAACACTGAAGCTTTCTTT.

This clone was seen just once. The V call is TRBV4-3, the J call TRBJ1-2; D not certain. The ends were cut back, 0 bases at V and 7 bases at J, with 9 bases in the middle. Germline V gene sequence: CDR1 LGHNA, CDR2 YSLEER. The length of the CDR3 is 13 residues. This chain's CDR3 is CASSQEVMSGYTF. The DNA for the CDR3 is TGCGCCAGCAGCCAAGAAGTCATGAGTGGCTACACCTTC.

DNA for the CDR3: TGTGCCAGCAGCTTAGGGGGCCAGAACGAAAAACTGTTTTTT. Translation gives CASSLGGQNEKLFF. The rearrangement links TRBV7-9 to TRBJ1-4; D may be TRBD1 (5 bases). CDR1 SEHNR and CDR2 FQNEAQ come from the germline V gene (reference sequence). Trimming took 1 base from V and 8 from J, leaving 11 bases between them. The CDR3 runs to 14 residues.

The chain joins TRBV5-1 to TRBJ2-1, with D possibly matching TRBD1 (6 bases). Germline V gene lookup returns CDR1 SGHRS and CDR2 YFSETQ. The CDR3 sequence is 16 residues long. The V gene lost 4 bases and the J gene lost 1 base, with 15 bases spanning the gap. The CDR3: CASSLGRGISYNEQFF. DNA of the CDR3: TGCGCCAGCAGCCTTGGTAGGGGGATATCCTACAATGAGCAGTTCTTC. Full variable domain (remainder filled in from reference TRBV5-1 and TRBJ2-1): KAGVTQTPRYLIKTRGQQVTLSCSPISGHRSVSWYQQTPGQGLQFLFEYFSETQRNKGNFPGRFSGRQFSNSRSEMNVSTLELGDSALYLCASSLGRGISYNEQFFGPGTRLTVL.

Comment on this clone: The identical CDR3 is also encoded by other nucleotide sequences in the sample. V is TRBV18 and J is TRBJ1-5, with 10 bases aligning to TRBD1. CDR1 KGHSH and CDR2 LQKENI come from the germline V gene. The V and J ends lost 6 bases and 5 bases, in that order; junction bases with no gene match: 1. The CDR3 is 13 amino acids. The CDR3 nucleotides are TGTGCCAGCTCCGGGACAGGGGATCAGCCCCAGCATTTT. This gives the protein CASSGTGDQPQHF.

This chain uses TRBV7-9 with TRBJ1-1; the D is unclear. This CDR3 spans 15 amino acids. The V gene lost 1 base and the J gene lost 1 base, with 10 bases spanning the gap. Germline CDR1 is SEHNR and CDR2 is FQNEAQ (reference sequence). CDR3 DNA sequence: TGTGCCAGCAGCTTAGTGGACCGCTGGAACACTGAAGCTTTCTTT. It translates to CASSLVDRWNTEAFF.

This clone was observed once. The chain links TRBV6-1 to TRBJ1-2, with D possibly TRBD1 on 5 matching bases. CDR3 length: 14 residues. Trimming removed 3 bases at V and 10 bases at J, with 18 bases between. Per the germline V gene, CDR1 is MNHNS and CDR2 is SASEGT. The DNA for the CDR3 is TGTGCCAGCAGTGACACCGGGACCCCGAAAGCCTACACCTTC. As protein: CASSDTGTPKAYTF.

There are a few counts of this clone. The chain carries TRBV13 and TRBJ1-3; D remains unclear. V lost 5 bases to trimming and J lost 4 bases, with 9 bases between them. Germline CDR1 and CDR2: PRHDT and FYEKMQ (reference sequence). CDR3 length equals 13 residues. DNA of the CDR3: TGTGCCAGCAGCCCGTATGAGGGAAACACCATATATTTT. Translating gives CASSPYEGNTIYF.

The CDR3 DNA follows: TGTGCCAGCAGCCTACGGGACACCGCCTACGAGCAGTACTTC. Translating it yields CASSLRDTAYEQYF. This sequence joins TRBV7-8 and TRBJ2-7, with D maybe TRBD1 (6 bases). Between the trimmed V and J ends, which lost 5 bases and 2 bases, there was a span of 13 bases. CDR1 and CDR2 from the germline V gene are SGHVS and FQNEAQ. This CDR3 is built from 14 residues.

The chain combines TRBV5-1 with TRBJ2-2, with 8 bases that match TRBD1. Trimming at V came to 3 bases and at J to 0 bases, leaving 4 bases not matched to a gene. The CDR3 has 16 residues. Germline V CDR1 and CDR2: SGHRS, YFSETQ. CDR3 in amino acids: CASSSRTGSNTGELFF. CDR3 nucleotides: TGCGCCAGCAGCTCCCGGACAGGGTCGAACACCGGGGAGCTGTTTTTT.

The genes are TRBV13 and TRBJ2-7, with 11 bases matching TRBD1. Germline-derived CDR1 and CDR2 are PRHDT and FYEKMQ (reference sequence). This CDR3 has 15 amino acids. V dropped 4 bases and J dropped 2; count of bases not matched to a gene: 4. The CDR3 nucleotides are TGTGCCAGCAGCTGGGGACAGGGGGGAACCTACGAGCAGTACTTC. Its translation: CASSWGQGGTYEQYF.